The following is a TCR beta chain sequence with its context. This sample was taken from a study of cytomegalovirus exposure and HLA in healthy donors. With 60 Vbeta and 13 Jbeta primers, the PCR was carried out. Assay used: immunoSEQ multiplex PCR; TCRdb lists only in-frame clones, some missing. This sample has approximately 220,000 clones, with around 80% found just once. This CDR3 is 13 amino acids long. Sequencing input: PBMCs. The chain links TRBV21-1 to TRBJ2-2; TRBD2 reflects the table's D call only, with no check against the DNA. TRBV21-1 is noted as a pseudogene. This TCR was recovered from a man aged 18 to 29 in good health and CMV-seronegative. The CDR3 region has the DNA TGTGCCAGCTTTCGGGGGAACACCGGGGAGCTGTTTTTT. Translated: CASFRGNTGELFF.